The 5 T cell receptor beta chains presented below share a single source sample, sequenced in a study of blood T cell repertoires in COVID-19. TCRdb's table, derived via immunoSEQ multiplex PCR, lists solely in-frame clones and lacks some. Of 150,000 to 200,000 clones in the sample, around nine tenths were seen once. Sequenced sample: peripheral blood. The receptor set was obtained from a woman in her seventies with COVID-19, enrolled during active disease.

V and J are TRBV28 and TRBJ1-1, with no clear D. The CDR3 spans 15 residues. Trimming left V 1 base short and J 4 bases short, with 13 bases between. Germline lookup yields CDR1 MDHEN and CDR2 SYDVKM. CDR3 residues: CASSLLASRGTEAFF. CDR3 coding DNA: TGTGCCAGCAGTTTATTGGCCTCGCGGGGCACTGAAGCTTTCTTT.

The chain is built from TRBV15 and TRBJ1-2, with 11 bases fitting TRBD1. Germline CDR1 is LNHNV and CDR2 is YYDKDF (reference sequence). The CDR3 consists of 17 residues. Losses at the gene ends were 2 bases for V and 7 bases for J; bases not matched to a gene: 12. The CDR3 bases are TGTGCCACCAGCAGAAAAGGCCGGACAGGGGGCCTCGGTGGCTACACCTTC. It codes for CATSRKGRTGGLGGYTF.

V and J are TRBV5-4 and TRBJ2-1; 7 positions agree with TRBD1. With V trimmed by 1 base and J by 2 bases, 3 bases remained unmatched. The V gene's germline CDR1 is SGHNT and CDR2 YYREEE (reference sequence). This CDR3 spans 15 amino acids. CDR3 nucleotides: TGTGCCAGCAGCTTGACAGGGGTGGCCTACAATGAGCAGTTCTTC. Translation gives CASSLTGVAYNEQFF.

CDR3 amino acids: CSVDPGGYSEQYF. The CDR3 coding sequence is TGCAGCGTTGATCCGGGAGGCTACAGCGAGCAGTACTTC. The J gene is TRBJ2-7, the V gene TRBV29-1, with 7 bases identical to TRBD2. This CDR3 is built from 13 residues. The V and J ends lost 3 bases and 6 bases, in that order; junction bases with no gene match: 8. The V gene's germline CDR1 is SQVTM and CDR2 ANQGSEA.

The V gene is TRBV5-1, the J gene TRBJ1-2; 8 bases map to TRBD1. The CDR3 spans 14 residues. CDR1 is SGHRS, CDR2 YFSETQ, per germline. V lost 3 bases to trimming and J lost 4 bases; unmatched junction nucleotides: 5. The CDR3 is CASSSDRGGYGYTF. As DNA, the CDR3 is TGCGCCAGCAGCTCCGACAGGGGCGGCTATGGCTACACCTTC.